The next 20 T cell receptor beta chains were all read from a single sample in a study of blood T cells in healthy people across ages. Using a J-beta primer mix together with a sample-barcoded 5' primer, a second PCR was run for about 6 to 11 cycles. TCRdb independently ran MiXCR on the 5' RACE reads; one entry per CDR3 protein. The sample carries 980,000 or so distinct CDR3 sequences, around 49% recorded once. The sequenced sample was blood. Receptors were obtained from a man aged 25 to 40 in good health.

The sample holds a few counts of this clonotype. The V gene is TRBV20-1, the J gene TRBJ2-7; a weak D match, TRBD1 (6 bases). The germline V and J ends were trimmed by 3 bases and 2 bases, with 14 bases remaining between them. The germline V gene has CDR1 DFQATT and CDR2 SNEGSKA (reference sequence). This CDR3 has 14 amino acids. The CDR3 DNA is TGCAGTGCTAGTGAGGCATCAGGGGCCTACGAGCAGTACTTC. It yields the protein CSASEASGAYEQYF.

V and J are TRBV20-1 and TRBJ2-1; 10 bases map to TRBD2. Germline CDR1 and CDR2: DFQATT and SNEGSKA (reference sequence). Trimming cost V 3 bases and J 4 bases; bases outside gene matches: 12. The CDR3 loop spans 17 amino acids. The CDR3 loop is CSARDDLSGGSYNEQFF. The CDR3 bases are TGCAGTGCTAGGGATGATCTTAGCGGGGGGTCTTACAATGAGCAGTTCTTC.

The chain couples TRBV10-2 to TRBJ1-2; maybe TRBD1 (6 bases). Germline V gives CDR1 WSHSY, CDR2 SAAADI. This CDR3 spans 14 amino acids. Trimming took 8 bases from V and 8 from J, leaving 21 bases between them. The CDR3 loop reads CASAPSGATGGYTF. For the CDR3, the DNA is TGCGCCAGCGCCCCGTCGGGGGCGACGGGAGGCTACACCTTC.

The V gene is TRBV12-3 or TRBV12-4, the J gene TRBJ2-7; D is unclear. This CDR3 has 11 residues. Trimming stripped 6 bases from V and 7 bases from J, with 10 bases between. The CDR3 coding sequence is TGTGCCAGCAGCCTGAACAGAGAGCAGTACTTC. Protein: CASSLNREQYF.

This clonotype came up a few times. CDR3 DNA: TGTGCCAGCAGCTTACCCCAGGCTAGGACGAAACAAGAGACCCAGTACTTC. Translation: CASSLPQARTKQETQYF. The J gene is TRBJ2-5, the V gene TRBV5-6; the D is unclear. This CDR3 comprises 17 residues. Trimming left V 2 bases short and J 2 bases short, with 19 bases between. Looked up from germline, CDR1 is SGHDT and CDR2 is YYEEEE.

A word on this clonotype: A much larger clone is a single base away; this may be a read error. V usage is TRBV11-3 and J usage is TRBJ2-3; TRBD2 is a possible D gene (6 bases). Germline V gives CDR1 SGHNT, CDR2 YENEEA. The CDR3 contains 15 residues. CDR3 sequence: CTSSLAGQGTDTQYF. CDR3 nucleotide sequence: TGTACCAGCAGCTTGGCGGGGCAGGGCACAGATACGCAGTATTTT.

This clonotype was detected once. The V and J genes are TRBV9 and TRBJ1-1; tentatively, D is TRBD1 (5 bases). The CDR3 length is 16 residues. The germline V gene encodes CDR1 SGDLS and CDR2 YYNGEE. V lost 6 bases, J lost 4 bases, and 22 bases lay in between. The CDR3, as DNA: TGTGCCAGCAAGCCGGGACCGATGCCCTCGACCACTGAAGCTTTCTTT. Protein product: CASKPGPMPSTTEAFF.

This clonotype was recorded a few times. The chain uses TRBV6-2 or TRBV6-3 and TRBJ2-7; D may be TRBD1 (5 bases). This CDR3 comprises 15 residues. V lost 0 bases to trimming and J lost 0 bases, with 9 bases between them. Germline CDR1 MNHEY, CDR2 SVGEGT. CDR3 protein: CASSYSWGISYEQYF. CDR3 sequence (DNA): TGTGCCAGCAGTTACTCCTGGGGCATCTCCTACGAGCAGTACTTC.

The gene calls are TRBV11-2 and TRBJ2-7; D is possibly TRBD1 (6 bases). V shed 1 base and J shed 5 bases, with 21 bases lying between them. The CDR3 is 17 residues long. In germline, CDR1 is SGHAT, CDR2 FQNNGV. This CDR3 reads CASSLVSRTRGKDEQYF. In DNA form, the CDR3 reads TGTGCCAGCAGCTTAGTGTCCCGGACCAGGGGTAAGGACGAGCAGTACTTC.

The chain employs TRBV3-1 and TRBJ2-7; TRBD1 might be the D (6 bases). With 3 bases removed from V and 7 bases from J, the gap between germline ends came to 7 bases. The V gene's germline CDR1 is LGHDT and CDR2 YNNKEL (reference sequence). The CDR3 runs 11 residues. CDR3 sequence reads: CASSHTGEQYF. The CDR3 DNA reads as TGTGCCAGCAGCCACACAGGGGAGCAGTACTTC.

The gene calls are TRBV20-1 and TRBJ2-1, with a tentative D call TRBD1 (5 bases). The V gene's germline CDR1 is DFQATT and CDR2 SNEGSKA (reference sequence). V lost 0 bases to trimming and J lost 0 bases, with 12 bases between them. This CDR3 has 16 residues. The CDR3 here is CSARDPGSSSYNEQFF. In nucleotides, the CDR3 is TGCAGTGCTAGAGATCCAGGGTCAAGCTCCTACAATGAGCAGTTCTTC.

In DNA, the CDR3 is TGTGCCAGCAGTTTACGACGGAGGGGGCTAAAGCCCCAGCGTGGCTACGAGCAGTACTTC. It is translated as CASSLRRRGLKPQRGYEQYF. The rearrangement joins TRBV12-3 or TRBV12-4 to TRBJ2-7; TRBD1 is a possible D gene (7 bases). Trimming left V 2 bases short and J 3 bases short, with 29 bases between. This CDR3 spans 20 amino acids.

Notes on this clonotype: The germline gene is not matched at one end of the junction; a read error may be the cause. CDR3 in amino acids: CASSVASQEAQYF. CDR3 nucleotide sequence: TGTGCCAGCAGCGTAGCCAGTCAAGAGGCCCAGTACTTC. This chain connects TRBV9 to TRBJ2-5; D remains ambiguous. CDR1 and CDR2 from the germline V gene are SGDLS and YYNGEE. CDR3 size: 13 residues.

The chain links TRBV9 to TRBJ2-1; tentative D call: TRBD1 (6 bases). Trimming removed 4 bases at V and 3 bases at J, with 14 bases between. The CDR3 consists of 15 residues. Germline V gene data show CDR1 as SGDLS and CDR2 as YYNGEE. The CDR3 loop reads CASSQLQGLYNEQFF. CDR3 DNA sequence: TGTGCCAGCAGCCAACTTCAGGGGCTCTACAATGAGCAGTTCTTC.

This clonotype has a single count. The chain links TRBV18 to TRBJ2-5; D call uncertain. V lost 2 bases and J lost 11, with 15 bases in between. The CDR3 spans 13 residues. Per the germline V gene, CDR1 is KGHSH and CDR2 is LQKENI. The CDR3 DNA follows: TGTGCCAGCTCACCAGATGCAGCGTCGGTGCAGTACTTC. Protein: CASSPDAASVQYF. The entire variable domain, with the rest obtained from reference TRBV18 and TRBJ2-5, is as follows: NAGVMQNPRHLVRRRGQEARLRCSPMKGHSHVYWYRQLPEEGLKFMVYLQKENIIDESGMPKERFSAEFPKEGPSILRIQQVVRGDSAAYFCASSPDAASVQYFGPGTRLLVL.

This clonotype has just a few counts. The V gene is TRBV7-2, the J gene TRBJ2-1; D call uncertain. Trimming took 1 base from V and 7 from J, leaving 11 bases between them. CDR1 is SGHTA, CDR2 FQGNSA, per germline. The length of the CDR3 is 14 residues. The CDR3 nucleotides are TGTGCCAGCAGCTTAGTAAGAACCCCGAATGAGCAGTTCTTC. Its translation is CASSLVRTPNEQFF.

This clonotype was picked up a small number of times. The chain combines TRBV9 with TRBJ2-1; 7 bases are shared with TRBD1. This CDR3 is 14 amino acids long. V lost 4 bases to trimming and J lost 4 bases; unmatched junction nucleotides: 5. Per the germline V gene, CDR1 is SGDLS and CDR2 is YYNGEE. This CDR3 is CASSIGTEYNEQFF. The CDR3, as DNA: TGTGCCAGCAGCATCGGGACAGAATACAATGAGCAGTTCTTC.

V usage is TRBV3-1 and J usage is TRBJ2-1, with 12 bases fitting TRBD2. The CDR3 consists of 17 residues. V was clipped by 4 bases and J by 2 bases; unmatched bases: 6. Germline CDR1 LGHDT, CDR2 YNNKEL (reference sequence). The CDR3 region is CASSRTSGGLTYNEQFF. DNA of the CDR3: TGTGCCAGCAGCCGTACTAGCGGGGGGTTAACCTACAATGAGCAGTTCTTC.

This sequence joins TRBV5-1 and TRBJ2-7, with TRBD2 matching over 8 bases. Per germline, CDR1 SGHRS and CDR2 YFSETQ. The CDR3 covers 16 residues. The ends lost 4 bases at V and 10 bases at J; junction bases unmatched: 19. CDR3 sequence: CASSAGTGTRKETQYV. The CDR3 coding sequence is TGCGCCAGCAGCGCAGGAACCGGGACTAGAAAAGAGACCCAGTACGTC.

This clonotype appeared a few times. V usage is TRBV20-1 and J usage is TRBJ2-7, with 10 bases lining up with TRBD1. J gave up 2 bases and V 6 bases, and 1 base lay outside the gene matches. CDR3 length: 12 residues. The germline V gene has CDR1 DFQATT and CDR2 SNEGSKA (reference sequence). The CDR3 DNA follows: TGCAGTGCCGGACAGGGGGCCTACGAGCAGTACTTC. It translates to CSAGQGAYEQYF.